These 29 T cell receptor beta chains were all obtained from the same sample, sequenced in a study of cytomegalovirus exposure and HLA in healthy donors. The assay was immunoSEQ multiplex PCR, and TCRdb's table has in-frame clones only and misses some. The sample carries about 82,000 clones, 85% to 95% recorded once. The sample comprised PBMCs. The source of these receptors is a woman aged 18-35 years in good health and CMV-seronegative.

CDR3 amino acids: CASSPTPNTEAFF. The DNA of the CDR3 is TGTGCCAGCAGTCCGACACCTAACACTGAAGCTTTCTTT. J is TRBJ1-1 and V is TRBV6-6, with D uncertain. CDR3 size: 13 residues. V was pared by 5 bases and J by 2 bases, with 9 bases between. Germline V gene lookup returns CDR1 MNHNY and CDR2 SVGAGI (reference sequence).

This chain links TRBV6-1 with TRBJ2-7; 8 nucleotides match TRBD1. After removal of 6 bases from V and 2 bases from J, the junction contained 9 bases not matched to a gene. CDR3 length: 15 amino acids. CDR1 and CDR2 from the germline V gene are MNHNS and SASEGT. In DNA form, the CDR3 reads TGTGCCAGCAGGGTCCCGGGACAGGTCACCTACGAGCAGTACTTC. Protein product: CASRVPGQVTYEQYF.

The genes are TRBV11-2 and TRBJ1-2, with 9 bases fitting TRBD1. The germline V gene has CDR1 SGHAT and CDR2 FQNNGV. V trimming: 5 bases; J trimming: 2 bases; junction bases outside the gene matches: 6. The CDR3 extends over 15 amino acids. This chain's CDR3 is CASSVGQGPNYGYTF. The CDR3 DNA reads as TGTGCCAGCAGCGTGGGACAGGGTCCCAACTATGGCTACACCTTC.

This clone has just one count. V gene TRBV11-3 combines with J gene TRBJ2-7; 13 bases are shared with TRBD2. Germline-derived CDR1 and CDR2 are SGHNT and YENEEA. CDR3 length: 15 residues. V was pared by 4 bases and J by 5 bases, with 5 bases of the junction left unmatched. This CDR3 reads CASSSRTSGSHEQYF. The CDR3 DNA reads TGTGCCAGCAGCTCCCGGACTAGCGGGAGCCACGAGCAGTACTTC.

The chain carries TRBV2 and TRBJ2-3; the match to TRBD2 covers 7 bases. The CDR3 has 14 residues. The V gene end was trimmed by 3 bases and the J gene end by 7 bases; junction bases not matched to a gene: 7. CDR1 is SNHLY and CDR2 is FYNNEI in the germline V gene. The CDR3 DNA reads TGTGCCAGCAGTGACGGGGGGTCGGGGAATACGCAGTATTTT. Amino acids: CASSDGGSGNTQYF.

The CDR3: CASSFSLGAQAGANVLTF. The CDR3 coding sequence is TGTGCCAGCAGTTTTTCGCTGGGGGCTCAGGCTGGGGCCAACGTCCTGACTTTC. The chain has TRBV28 and TRBJ2-6, with D tentatively TRBD1 (6 bases). The V gene's germline CDR1 is MDHEN and CDR2 SYDVKM. The V and J ends lost 3 bases and 2 bases respectively, with 17 bases between them. The CDR3 has 18 residues. Full variable domain (missing parts from reference TRBV28 and TRBJ2-6): DVKVTQSSRYLVKRTGEKVFLECVQDMDHENMFWYRQDPGLGLRLIYFSYDVKMKEKGDIPEGYSVSREKKERFSLILESASTNQTSMYLCASSFSLGAQAGANVLTFGAGSRLTVL.

CDR3 nucleotides: TGTGCCAGCAGTTTTGGGGGACAGGGCTACGAGCAGTACTTC. Translating it yields CASSFGGQGYEQYF. This chain joins TRBV27 and TRBJ2-7, with 9 nucleotides matching TRBD1. After removal of 3 bases from V and 3 bases from J, the junction contained 3 bases not matched to a gene. The CDR3 has 14 amino acids. Germline CDR1 MNHEY, CDR2 SMNVEV (reference sequence).

Here the CDR3 reads CASSSNPTVGLGKLFF. The CDR3 DNA is TGTGCCAGCAGTTCTAACCCGACAGTGGGCTTGGGAAAACTGTTTTTT. V usage is TRBV27 and J usage is TRBJ1-4, with D possibly TRBD1 on 5 matching bases. The CDR3 sequence is 16 residues long. V was shortened by 4 bases and J by 10 bases, with 22 bases between the two germline ends. Germline values: CDR1 MNHEY, CDR2 SMNVEV (reference sequence).

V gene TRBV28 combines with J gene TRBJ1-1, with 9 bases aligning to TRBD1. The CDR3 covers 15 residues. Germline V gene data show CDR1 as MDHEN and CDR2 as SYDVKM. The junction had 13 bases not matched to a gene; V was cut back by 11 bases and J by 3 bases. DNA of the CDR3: TGTGCCGCCACAGGGACAAGGACAGGGGACACTGAAGCTTTCTTT. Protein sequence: CAATGTRTGDTEAFF. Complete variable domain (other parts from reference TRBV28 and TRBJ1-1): DVKVTQSSRYLVKRTGEKVFLECVQDMDHENMFWYRQDPGLGLRLIYFSYDVKMKEKGDIPEGYSVSREKKERFSLILESASTNQTSMYLCAATGTRTGDTEAFFGQGTRLTVV.

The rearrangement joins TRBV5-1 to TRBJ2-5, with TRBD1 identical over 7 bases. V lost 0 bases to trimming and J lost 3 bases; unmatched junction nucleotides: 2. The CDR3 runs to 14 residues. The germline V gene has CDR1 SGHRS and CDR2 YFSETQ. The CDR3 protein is CASSLEDREETQYF. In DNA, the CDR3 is TGCGCCAGCAGCTTGGAAGACAGGGAAGAGACCCAGTACTTC.

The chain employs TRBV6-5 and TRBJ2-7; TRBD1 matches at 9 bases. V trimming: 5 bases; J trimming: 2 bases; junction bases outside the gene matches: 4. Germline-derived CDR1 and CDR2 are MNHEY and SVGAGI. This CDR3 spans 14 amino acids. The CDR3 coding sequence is TGTGCCAGCAGTATTGGGGACAGGGCCTACGAGCAGTACTTC. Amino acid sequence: CASSIGDRAYEQYF.

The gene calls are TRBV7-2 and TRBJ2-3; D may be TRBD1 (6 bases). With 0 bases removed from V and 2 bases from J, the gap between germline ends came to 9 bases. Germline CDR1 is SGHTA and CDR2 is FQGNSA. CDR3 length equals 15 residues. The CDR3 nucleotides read TGTGCCAGCAGCTTAGCGGGGGCCTCCACAGATACGCAGTATTTT. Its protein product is CASSLAGASTDTQYF.

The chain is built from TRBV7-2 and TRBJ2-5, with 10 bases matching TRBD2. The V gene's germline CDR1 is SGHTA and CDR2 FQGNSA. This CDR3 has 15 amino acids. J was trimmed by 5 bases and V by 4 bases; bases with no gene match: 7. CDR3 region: CASSYPSGGGETQYF. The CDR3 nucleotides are TGTGCCAGCAGCTATCCTAGCGGGGGTGGGGAGACCCAGTACTTC.

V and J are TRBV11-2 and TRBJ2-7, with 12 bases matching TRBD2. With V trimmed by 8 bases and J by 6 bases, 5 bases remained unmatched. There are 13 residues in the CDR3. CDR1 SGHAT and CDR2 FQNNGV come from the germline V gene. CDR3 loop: CASLTSGGREQYF. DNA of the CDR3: TGTGCCAGCTTGACTAGCGGGGGCCGCGAGCAGTACTTC.

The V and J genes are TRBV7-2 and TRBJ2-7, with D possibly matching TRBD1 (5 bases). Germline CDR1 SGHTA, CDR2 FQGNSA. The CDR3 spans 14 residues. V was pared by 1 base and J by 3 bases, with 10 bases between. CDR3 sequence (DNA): TGTGCCAGCAGCTTAGTTGCAGGGATCTACGAGCAGTACTTC. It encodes CASSLVAGIYEQYF.

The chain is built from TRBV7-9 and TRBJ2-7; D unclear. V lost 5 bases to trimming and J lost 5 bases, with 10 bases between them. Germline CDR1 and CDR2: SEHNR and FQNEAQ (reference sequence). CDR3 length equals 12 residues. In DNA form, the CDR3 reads TGTGCCAGCAGCCAGACACGGAACGAGCAGTACTTC. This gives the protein CASSQTRNEQYF.

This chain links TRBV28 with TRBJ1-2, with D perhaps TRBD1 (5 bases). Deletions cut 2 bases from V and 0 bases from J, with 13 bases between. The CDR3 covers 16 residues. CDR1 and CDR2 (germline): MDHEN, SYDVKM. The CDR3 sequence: CASSLRGTGSNYGYTF. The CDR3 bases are TGTGCCAGCAGTTTAAGGGGTACAGGATCTAACTATGGCTACACCTTC.

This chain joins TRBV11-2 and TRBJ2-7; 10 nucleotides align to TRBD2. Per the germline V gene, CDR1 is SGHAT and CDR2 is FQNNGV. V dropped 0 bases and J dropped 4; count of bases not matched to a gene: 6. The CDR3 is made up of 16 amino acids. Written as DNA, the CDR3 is TGTGCCAGCAGCTTAGATCGGACTAGCGGACTATACGAGCAGTACTTC. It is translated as CASSLDRTSGLYEQYF. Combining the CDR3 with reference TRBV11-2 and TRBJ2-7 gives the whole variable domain EAGVAQSPRYKIIEKRQSVAFWCNPISGHATLYWYQQILGQGPKLLIQFQNNGVVDDSQLPKDRFSAERLKGVDSTLKIQPAKLEDSAVYLCASSLDRTSGLYEQYFGPGTRLTVT.

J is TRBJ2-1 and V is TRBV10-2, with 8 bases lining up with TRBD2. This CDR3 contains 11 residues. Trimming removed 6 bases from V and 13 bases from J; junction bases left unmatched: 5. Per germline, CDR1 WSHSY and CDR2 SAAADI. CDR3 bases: TGCGCCAGCAGGGGCGGGGGGCCACAGTTCTTC. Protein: CASRGGGPQFF.

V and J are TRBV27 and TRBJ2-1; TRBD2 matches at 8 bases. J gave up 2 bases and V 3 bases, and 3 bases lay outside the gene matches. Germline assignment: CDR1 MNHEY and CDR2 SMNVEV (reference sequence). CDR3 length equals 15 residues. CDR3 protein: CASSFQRGPYNEQFF. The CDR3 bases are TGTGCCAGCAGTTTCCAGCGGGGGCCCTACAATGAGCAGTTCTTC.

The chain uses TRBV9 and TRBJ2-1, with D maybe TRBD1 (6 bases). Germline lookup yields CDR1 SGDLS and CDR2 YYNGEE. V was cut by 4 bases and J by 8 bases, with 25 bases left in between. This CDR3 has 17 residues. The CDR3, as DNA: TGTGCCAGCAGCCCAGGGGTGGGGGCAAGTGGAGGTCATGAGCAGTTCTTC. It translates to CASSPGVGASGGHEQFF.

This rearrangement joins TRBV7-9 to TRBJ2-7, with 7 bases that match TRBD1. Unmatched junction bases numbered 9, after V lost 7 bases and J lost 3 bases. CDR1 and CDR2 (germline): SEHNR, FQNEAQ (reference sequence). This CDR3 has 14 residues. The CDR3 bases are TGTGCCAGCACGGAGTTGACAGGGAACTACGAGCAGTACTTC. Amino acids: CASTELTGNYEQYF.

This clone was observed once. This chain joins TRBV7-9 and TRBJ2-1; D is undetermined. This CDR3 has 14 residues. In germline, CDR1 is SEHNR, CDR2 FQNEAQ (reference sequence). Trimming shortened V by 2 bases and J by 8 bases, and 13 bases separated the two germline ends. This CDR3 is CASSLLPGVDEQFF. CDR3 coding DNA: TGTGCCAGCAGCTTATTACCTGGAGTGGATGAGCAGTTCTTC.

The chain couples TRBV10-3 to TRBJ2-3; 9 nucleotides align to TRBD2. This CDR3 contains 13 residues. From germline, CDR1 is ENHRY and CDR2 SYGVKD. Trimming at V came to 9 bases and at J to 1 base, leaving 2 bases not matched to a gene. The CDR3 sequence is CAIRTSGTDTQYF. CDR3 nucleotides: TGTGCCATTCGGACTAGCGGCACAGATACGCAGTATTTT.

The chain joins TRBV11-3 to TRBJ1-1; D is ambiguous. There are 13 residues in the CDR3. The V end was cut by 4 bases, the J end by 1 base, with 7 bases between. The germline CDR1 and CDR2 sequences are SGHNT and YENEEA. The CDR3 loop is CASSSRQNTEAFF. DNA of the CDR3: TGTGCCAGCAGCTCCAGACAGAACACTGAAGCTTTCTTT.

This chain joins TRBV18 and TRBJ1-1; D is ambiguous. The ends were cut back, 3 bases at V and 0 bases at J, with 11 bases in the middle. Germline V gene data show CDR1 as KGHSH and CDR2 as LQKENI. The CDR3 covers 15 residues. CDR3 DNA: TGTGCCAGCTCACCTCTGAGGGATTTGAACACTGAAGCTTTCTTT. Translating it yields CASSPLRDLNTEAFF.

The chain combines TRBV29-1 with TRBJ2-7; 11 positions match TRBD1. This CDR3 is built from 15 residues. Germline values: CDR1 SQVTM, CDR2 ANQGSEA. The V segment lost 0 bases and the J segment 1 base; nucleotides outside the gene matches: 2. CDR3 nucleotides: TGCAGCGTTGAAGAGGGACAGGGGGAATCCTACGAGCAGTACTTC. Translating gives CSVEEGQGESYEQYF.

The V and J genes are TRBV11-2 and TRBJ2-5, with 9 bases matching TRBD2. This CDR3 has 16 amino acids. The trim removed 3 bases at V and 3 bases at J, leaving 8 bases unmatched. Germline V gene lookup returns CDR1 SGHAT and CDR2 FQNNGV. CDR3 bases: TGTGCCAGCAGCTTCTCGAGCGGGGGGAGTAAAGAGACCCAGTACTTC. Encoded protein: CASSFSSGGSKETQYF.

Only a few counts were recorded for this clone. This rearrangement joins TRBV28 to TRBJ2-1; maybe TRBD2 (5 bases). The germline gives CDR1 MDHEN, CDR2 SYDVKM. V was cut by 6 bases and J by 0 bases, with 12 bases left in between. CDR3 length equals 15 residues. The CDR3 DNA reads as TGTGCCAGCAGCCCAACTAGGAGCTCCTACAATGAGCAGTTCTTC. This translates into CASSPTRSSYNEQFF. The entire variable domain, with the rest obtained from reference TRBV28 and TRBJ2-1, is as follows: DVKVTQSSRYLVKRTGEKVFLECVQDMDHENMFWYRQDPGLGLRLIYFSYDVKMKEKGDIPEGYSVSREKKERFSLILESASTNQTSMYLCASSPTRSSYNEQFFGPGTRLTVL.